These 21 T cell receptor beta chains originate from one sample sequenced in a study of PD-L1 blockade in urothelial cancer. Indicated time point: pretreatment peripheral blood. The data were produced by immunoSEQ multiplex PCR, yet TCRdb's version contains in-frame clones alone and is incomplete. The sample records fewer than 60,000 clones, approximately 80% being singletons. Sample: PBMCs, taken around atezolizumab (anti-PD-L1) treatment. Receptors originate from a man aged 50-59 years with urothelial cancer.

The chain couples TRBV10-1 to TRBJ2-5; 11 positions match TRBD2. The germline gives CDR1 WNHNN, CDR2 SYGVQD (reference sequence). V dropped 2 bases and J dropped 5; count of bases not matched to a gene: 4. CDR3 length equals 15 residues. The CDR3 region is CASSETSGSWETQYF. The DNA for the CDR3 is TGCGCCAGCAGTGAGACTAGCGGGAGTTGGGAGACCCAGTACTTC.

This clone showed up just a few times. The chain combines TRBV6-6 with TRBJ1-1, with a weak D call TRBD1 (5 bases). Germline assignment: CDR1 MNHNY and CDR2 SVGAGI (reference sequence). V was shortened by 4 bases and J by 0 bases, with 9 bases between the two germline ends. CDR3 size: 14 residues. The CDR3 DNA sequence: TGTGCCAGCAGTTTGACAGCGATGAACACTGAAGCTTTCTTT. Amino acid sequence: CASSLTAMNTEAFF.

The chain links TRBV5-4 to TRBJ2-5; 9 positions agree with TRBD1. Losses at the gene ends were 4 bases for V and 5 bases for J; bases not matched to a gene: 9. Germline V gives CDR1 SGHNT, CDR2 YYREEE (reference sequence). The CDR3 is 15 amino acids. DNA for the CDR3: TGTGCCAGCAGCCCACGAACAGGGGGCGTGGAGACCCAGTACTTC. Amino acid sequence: CASSPRTGGVETQYF.

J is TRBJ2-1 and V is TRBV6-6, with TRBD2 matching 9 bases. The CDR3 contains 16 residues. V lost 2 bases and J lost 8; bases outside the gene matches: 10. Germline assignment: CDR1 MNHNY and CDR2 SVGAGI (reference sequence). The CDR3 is CASSYDRGGAGHEQFF. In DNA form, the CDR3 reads TGTGCCAGCAGTTACGATCGCGGGGGGGCCGGGCATGAGCAGTTCTTC.

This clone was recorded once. The CDR3: CASSGTSGSTDTQYF. CDR3 DNA: TGTGCCAGCAGCGGGACTAGCGGGTCGACAGATACGCAGTATTTT. The chain links TRBV9 to TRBJ2-3, with 11 bases fitting TRBD2. With 3 bases clipped from V and 3 bases from J, the junction kept 3 bases outside the gene matches. The CDR3 has 15 residues. Germline CDR1 SGDLS, CDR2 YYNGEE.

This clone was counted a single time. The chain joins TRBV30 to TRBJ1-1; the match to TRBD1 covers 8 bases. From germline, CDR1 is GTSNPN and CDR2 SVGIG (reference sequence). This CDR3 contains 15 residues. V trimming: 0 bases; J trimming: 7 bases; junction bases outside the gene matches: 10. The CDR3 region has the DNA TGTGCCTGGAGTGTGAACAGGGGGAGTCGTGGTGAAGCTTTCTTT. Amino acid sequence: CAWSVNRGSRGEAFF.

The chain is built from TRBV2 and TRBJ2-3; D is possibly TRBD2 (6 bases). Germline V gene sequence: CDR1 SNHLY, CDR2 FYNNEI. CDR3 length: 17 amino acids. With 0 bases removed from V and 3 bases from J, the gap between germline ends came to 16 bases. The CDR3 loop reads CASSEAPSGRGTDTQYF. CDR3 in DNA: TGTGCCAGCAGTGAAGCGCCTTCCGGTCGGGGGACAGATACGCAGTATTTT. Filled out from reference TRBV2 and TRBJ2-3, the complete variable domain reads EPEVTQTPSHQVTQMGQEVILRCVPISNHLYFYWYRQILGQKVEFLVSFYNNEISEKSEIFDDQFSVERPDGSNFTLKIRSTKLEDSAMYFCASSEAPSGRGTDTQYFGPGTRLTVL.

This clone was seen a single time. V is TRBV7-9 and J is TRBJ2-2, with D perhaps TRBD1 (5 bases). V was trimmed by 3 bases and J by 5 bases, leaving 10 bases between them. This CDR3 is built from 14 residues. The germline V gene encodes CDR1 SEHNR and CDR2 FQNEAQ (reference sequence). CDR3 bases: TGTGCCAGCAGCTTTGGGGCTCGGACCGGGGAGCTGTTTTTT. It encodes CASSFGARTGELFF.

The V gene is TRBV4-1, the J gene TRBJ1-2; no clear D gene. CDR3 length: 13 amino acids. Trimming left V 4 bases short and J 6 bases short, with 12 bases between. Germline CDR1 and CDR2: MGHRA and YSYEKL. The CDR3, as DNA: TGCGCCAGCAGCCGTCCGGAGGTGGATGGCTACACCTTC. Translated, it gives CASSRPEVDGYTF.

The CDR3 sequence: CASSPGTGFNEQFF. The CDR3, as DNA: TGTGCCAGCTCACCCGGGACAGGGTTCAATGAGCAGTTCTTC. The chain couples TRBV18 to TRBJ2-1, with 9 bases aligning to TRBD1. The CDR3 covers 14 residues. The V gene's germline CDR1 is KGHSH and CDR2 LQKENI. J was trimmed by 6 bases and V by 3 bases; bases with no gene match: 3.

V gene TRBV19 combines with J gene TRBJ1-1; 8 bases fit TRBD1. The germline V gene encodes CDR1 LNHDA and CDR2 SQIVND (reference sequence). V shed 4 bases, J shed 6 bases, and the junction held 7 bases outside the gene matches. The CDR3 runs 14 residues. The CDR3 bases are TGTGCCAGTAGTAGGGACAGGAATCTCGCTGAAGCTTTCTTT. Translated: CASSRDRNLAEAFF.

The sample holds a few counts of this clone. CDR3 coding DNA: TGTGCCAGCCGCGGACCGGGACAGGGGCATTCACCCCTCCACTTT. Amino acid sequence: CASRGPGQGHSPLHF. The chain has TRBV6-1 and TRBJ1-6; 10 bases map to TRBD1. The CDR3 is 15 residues long. V trimming: 8 bases; J trimming: 8 bases; junction bases outside the gene matches: 9. CDR1 MNHNS and CDR2 SASEGT come from the germline V gene.

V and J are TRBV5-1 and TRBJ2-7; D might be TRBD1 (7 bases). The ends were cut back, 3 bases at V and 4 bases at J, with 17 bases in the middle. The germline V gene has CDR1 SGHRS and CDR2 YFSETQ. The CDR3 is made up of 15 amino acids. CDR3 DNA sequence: TGCGCCAGCAGCTCAGGAGGGGGCCAGCAATACGAGCAGTACTTC. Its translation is CASSSGGGQQYEQYF.

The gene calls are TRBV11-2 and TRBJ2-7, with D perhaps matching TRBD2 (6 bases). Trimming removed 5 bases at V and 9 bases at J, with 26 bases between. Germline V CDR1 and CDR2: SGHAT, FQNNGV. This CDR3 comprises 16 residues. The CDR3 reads CASSRLELATFGVQYF. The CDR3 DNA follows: TGTGCCAGCAGCCGGCTAGAACTAGCTACTTTCGGGGTGCAGTACTTC.

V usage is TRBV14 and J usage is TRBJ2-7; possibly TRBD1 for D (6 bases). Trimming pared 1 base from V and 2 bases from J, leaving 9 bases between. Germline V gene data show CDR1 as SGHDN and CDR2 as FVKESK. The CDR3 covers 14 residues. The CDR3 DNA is TGTGCCAGCAGCCAAGGTCAGGGGCCCTACGAGCAGTACTTC. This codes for CASSQGQGPYEQYF.

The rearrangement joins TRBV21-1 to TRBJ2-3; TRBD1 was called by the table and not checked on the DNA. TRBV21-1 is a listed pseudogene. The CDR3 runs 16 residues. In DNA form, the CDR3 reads TGTGCCAGCAGCACCCTTACGGACAGGGTAGCAGATACGCAGTATTTT. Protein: CASSTLTDRVADTQYF.

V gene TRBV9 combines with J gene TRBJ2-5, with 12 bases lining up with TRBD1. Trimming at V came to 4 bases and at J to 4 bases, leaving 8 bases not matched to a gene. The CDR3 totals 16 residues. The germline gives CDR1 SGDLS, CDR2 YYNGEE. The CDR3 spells CASSNRGTGGGETQYF. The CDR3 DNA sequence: TGTGCCAGCAGCAACAGGGGGACAGGGGGCGGAGAGACCCAGTACTTC.

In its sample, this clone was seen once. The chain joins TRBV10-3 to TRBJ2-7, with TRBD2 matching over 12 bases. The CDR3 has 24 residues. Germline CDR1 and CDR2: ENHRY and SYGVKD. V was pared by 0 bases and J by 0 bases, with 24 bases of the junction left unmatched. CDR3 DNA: TGTGCCATCAGTGAGTCGAAACTCACTAGCGGGAGGCATTCATCCTATATTAGCTCCTACGAGCAGTACTTC. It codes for CAISESKLTSGRHSSYISSYEQYF.

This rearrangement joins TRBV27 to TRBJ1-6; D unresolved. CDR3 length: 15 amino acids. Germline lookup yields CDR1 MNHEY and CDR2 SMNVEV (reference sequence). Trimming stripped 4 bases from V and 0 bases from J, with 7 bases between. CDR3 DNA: TGTGCCAGCAGTTCCAGCGCCTCCTATAATTCACCCCTCCACTTT. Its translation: CASSSSASYNSPLHF.

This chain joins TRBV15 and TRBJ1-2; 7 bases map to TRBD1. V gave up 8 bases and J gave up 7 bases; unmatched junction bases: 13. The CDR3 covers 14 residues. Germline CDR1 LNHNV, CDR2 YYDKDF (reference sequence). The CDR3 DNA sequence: TGTGCCACCCAGGGGGTCGCCGGGGGCGGTGGCTACACCTTC. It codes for CATQGVAGGGGYTF. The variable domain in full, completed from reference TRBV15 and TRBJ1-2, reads DAMVIQNPRYQVTQFGKPVTLSCSQTLNHNVMYWYQQKSSQAPKLLFHYYDKDFNNEADTPDNFQSRRPNTSFCFLDIRSPGLGDTAMYLCATQGVAGGGGYTFGSGTRLTVV.

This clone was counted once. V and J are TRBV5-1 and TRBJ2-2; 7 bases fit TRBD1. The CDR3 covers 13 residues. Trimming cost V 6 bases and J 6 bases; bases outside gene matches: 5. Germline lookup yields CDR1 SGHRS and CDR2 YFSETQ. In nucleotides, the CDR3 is TGCGCCAGCATGGGGCAGGGGGCCGGGGAGCTGTTTTTT. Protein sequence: CASMGQGAGELFF.